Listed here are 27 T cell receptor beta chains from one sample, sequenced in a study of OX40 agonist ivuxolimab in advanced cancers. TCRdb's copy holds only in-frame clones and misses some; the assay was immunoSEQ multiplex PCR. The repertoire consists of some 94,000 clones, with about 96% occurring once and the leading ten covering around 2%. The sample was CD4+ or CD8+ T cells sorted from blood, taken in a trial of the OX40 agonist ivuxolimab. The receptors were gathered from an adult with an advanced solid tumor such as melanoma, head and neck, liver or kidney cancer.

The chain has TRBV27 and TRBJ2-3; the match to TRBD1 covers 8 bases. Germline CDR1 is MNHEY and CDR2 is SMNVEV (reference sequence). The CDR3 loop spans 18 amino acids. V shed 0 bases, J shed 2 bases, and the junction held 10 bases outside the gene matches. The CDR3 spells CASSLSPPTGAFTDTQYF. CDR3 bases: TGTGCCAGCAGTTTATCCCCCCCGACAGGGGCCTTCACAGATACGCAGTATTTT.

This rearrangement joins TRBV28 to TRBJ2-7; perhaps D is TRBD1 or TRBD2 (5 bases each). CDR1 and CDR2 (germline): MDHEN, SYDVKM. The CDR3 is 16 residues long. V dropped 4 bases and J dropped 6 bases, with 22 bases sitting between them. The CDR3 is CASSSRGAGGDLEQYF. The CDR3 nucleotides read TGTGCCAGCAGTTCCCGTGGGGCCGGAGGAGACCTCGAGCAGTACTTC.

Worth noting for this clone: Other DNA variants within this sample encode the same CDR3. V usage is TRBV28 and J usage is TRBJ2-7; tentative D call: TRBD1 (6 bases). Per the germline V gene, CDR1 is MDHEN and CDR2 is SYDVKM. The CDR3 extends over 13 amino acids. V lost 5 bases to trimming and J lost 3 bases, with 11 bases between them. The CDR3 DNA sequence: TGTGCCAGCAGTCTCGGACAGAGCTACGAGCAGTACTTC. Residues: CASSLGQSYEQYF.

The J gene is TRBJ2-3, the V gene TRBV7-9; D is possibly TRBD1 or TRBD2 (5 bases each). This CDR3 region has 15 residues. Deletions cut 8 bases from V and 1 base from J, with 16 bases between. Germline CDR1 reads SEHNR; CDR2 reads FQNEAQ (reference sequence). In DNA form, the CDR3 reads TGTGCCAGCCGAGACGGGACGGAGGGCACAGATACGCAGTATTTT. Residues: CASRDGTEGTDTQYF.

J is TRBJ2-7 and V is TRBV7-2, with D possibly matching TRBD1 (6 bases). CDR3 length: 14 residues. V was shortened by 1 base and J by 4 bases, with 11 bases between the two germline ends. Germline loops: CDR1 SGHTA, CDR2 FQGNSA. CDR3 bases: TGTGCCAGCAGCTTAGGGGGGACACTTTACGAGCAGTACTTC. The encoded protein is CASSLGGTLYEQYF.

The CDR3 loop is CASSTGQGLEETQYF. The CDR3 DNA sequence: TGTGCCAGCAGCACGGGTCAGGGACTAGAAGAGACCCAGTACTTC. This rearrangement joins TRBV5-4 to TRBJ2-5, with 8 bases matching TRBD2. The CDR3 is 15 residues long. Trimming cost V 4 bases and J 3 bases; bases outside gene matches: 8. Germline CDR1 is SGHNT and CDR2 is YYREEE (reference sequence).

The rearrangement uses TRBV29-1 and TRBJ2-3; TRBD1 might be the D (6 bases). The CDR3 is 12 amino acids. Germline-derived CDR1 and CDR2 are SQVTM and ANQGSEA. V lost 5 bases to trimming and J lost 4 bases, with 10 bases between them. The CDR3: CSVPGDPDTQYF. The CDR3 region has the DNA TGCAGCGTTCCAGGGGACCCAGATACGCAGTATTTT.

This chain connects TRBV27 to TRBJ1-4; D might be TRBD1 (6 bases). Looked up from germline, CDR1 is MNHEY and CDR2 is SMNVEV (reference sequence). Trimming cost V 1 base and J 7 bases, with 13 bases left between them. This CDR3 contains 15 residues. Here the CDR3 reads CASSLYGGQGEKLFF. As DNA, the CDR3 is TGTGCCAGCAGTTTATACGGGGGGCAAGGTGAAAAACTGTTTTTT.

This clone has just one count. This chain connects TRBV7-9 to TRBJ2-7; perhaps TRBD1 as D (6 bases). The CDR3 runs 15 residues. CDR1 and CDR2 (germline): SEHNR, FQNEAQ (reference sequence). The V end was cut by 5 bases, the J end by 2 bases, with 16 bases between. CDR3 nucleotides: TGTGCCAGCAGCCCGAGGGACACGGATACCTACGAGCAGTACTTC. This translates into CASSPRDTDTYEQYF.

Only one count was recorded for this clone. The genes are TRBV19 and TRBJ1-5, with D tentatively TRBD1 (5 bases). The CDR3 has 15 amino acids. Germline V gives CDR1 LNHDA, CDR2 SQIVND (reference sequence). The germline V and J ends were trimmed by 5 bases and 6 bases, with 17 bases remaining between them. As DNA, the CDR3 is TGTGCCAGTAGTCGGGACGGGGGGAACAGTCAGCCCCAGCATTTT. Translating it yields CASSRDGGNSQPQHF.

The CDR3 DNA reads TGTGCCAGCAGCTCCGGGACTAGAATTGAAGATACGCAGTATTTT. This sequence encodes CASSSGTRIEDTQYF. V gene TRBV5-4 combines with J gene TRBJ2-3; TRBD2 aligns across 8 bases. V trimming: 3 bases; J trimming: 5 bases; junction bases outside the gene matches: 8. The CDR3 has 15 residues. Germline assignment: CDR1 SGHNT and CDR2 YYREEE (reference sequence).

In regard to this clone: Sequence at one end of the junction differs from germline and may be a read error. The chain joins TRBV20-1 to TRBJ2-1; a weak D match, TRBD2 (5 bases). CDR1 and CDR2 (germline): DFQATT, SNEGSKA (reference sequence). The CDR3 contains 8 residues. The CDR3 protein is CPEGEQFF. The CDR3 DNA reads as TGTCCTGAGGGTGAGCAGTTCTTC.

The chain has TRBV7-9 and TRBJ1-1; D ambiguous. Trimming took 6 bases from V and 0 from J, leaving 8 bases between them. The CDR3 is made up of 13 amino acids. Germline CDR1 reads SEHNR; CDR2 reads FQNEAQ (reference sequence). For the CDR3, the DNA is TGTGCCAGCAGTACCGATTTGAACACTGAAGCTTTCTTT. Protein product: CASSTDLNTEAFF.

The CDR3 nucleotides are TGTGCCAGCAGTACCGTTAGAGGTCCCCAAGAGACCCAGTACTTC. Its protein is CASSTVRGPQETQYF. The rearrangement uses TRBV28 and TRBJ2-5, with D hard to call. Trimming removed 5 bases from V and 1 base from J, with 14 bases in between. The germline V gene encodes CDR1 MDHEN and CDR2 SYDVKM. CDR3 size: 15 residues. The entire variable domain, with the rest obtained from reference TRBV28 and TRBJ2-5, is as follows: DVKVTQSSRYLVKRTGEKVFLECVQDMDHENMFWYRQDPGLGLRLIYFSYDVKMKEKGDIPEGYSVSREKKERFSLILESASTNQTSMYLCASSTVRGPQETQYFGPGTRLLVL.

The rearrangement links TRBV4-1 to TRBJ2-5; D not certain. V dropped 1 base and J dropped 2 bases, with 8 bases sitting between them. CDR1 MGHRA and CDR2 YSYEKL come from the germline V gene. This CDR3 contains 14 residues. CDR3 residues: CASSQVSGQETQYF. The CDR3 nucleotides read TGCGCCAGCAGCCAAGTATCAGGTCAAGAGACCCAGTACTTC.

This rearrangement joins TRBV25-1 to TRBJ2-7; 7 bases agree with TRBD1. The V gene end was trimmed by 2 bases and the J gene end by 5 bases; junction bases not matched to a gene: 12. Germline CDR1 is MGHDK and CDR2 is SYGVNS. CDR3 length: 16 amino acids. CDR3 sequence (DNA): TGTGCCAGCAGTGAAGGGTCCTGGACAGGTTTTAACGAGCAGTACTTC. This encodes CASSEGSWTGFNEQYF.

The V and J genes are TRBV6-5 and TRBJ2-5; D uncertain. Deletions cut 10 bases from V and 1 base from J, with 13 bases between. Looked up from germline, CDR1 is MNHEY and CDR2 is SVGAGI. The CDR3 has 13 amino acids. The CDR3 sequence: CATGWRSQETQYF. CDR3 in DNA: TGTGCCACAGGATGGAGATCCCAAGAGACCCAGTACTTC.

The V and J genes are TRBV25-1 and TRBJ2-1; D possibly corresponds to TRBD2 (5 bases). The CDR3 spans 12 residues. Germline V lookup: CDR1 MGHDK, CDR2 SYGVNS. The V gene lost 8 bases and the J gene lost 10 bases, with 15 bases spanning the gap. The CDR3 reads CASGWTGNEQFF. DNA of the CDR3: TGTGCCAGCGGATGGACGGGAAACGAGCAGTTCTTC.

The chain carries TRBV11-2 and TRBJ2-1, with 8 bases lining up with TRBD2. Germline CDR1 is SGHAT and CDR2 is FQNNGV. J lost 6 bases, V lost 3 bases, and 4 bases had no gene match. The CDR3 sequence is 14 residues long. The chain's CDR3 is CASSLSGTSNEQFF. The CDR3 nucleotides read TGTGCCAGCAGCTTGAGCGGGACTAGCAATGAGCAGTTCTTC.

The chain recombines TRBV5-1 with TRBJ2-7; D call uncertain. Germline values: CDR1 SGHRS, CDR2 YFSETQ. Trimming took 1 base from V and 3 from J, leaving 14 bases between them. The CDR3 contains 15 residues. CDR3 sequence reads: CASSLSAGPDYEQYF. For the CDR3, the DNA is TGCGCCAGCAGCTTGAGTGCCGGGCCTGACTACGAGCAGTACTTC.

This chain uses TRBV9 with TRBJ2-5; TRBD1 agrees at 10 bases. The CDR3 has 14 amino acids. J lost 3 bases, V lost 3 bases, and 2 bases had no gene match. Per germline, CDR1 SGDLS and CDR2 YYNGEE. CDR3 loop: CASSAGTGEETQYF. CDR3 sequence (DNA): TGTGCCAGCAGCGCCGGGACAGGGGAAGAGACCCAGTACTTC.

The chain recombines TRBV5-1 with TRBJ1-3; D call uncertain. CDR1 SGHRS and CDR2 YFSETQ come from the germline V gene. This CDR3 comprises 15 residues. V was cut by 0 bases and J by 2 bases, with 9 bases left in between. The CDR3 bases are TGCGCCAGCAGCTTGGAAGGGTTTGCTGGAAACACCATATATTTT. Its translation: CASSLEGFAGNTIYF.

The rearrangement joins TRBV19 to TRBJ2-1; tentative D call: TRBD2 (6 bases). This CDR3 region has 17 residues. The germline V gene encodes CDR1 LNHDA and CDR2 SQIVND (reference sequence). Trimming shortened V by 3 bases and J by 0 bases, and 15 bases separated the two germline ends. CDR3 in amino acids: CASSISSGRDSYNEQFF. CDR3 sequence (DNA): TGTGCCAGTAGTATTTCTTCCGGGCGGGACTCCTACAATGAGCAGTTCTTC.

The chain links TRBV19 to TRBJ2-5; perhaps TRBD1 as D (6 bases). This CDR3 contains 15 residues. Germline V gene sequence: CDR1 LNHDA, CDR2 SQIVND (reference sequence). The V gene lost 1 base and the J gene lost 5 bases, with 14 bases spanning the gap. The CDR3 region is CASSIGANRAETQYF. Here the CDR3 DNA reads TGTGCCAGTAGTATAGGGGCAAACAGGGCGGAGACCCAGTACTTC.

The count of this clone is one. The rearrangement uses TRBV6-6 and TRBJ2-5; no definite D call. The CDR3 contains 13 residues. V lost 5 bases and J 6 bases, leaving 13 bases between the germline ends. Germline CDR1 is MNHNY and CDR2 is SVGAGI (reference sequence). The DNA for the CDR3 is TGTGCCAGCAGTATAAAGGGTTATCAGACCCAGTACTTC. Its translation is CASSIKGYQTQYF.

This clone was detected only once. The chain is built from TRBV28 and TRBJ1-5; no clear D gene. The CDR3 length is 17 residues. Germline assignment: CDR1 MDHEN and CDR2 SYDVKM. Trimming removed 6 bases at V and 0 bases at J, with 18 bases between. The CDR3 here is CASSSGSHLFSNQPQHF. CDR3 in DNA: TGTGCCAGCAGCTCCGGGTCCCACCTTTTTAGCAATCAGCCCCAGCATTTT. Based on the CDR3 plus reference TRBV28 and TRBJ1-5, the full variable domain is DVKVTQSSRYLVKRTGEKVFLECVQDMDHENMFWYRQDPGLGLRLIYFSYDVKMKEKGDIPEGYSVSREKKERFSLILESASTNQTSMYLCASSSGSHLFSNQPQHFGDGTRLSIL.

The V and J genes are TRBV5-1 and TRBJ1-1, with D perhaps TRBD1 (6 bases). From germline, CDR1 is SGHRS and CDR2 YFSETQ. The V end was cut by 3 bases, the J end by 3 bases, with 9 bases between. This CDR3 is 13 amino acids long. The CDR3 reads CASSSGADTEAFF. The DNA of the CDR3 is TGCGCCAGCAGCTCGGGGGCGGACACTGAAGCTTTCTTT.